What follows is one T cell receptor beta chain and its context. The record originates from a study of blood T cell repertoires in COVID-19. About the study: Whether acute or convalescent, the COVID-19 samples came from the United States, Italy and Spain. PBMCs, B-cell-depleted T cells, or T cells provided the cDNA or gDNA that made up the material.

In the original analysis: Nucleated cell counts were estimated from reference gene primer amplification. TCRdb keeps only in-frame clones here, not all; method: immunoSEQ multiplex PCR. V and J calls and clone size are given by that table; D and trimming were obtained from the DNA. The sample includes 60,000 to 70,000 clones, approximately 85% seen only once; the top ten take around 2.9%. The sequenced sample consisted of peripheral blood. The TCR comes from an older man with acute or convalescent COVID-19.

The CDR3 loop reads CASSQKQGATGYTF. CDR3 nucleotide sequence: TGTGCCAGCAGCCAGAAACAGGGCGCGACGGGCTACACCTTC. The V and J genes are TRBV11-3 and TRBJ1-2; TRBD1 is a possible D gene (6 bases). The germline V gene has CDR1 SGHNT and CDR2 YENEEA. This CDR3 has 14 amino acids. V was clipped by 5 bases and J by 8 bases, with 18 bases between them.